This T cell receptor beta chain was found in a study of regulatory T cells in long-lasting Graves disease (dated by TCRdb to the early 2020s). With respect to the entire study: Persistent Graves' disease meant more than 5 years of antithyroid drug treatment with TSH receptor autoantibodies that stayed positive. Persistent Graves' disease patients in the clinical cohort had taken antithyroid drugs for roughly ten years on average. Persistent Graves' disease patients were compared with newly diagnosed Graves' disease patients by peripheral blood TCR sequencing and RNA sequencing. The study was registered as a clinical trial and conducted in China. A total of some 33 samples were covered by TCR sequencing, comprising 13 persistent and around 20 newly diagnosed Graves' disease patients. What the work shows at the level of the full study, not this receptor alone: As a limitation, the authors acknowledged that the small sample size may reduce accuracy. Compared with newly diagnosed patients, persistent Graves' disease patients had lower TCR Shannon entropy and fewer highly expanded clones, which suggests clonal expansion. A larger number of public clonotypes was shared among persistent patients (more than 2,500) than among newly diagnosed patients (roughly 970). TRBV28, TRBJ1-2 and TRBJ2-5 were preferentially used in persistent disease, while TRBV20-1 and TRBJ2-1 were favored in newly diagnosed disease. Only the TCR beta chain was sequenced and analyzed. Peripheral blood alone was examined, since thyroid tissue, which constituted the primary lesion, could not be accessed.

A single count supports this clonotype. It has no known antigen specificity. One end of the junction does not line up with germline, which may come from a read error. The library came from multiplex PCR. Instrument on record: Illumina HiSeq 4000. TCR beta libraries were built with iRepertoire HTBI primers and Arm-PCR amplification of CDR3 regions. Before sequencing, the PCR products went through gel purification. For the original study's pipeline: Across samples, roughly 60 TRBV and 14 TRBJ segments were identified and used for gene usage analysis of CDR3 amino acid clonotypes. COPE and FqMerger were used to merge filtered high-quality paired reads into contigs. BLAST was used to align contigs to the IMGT TRBV, TRBD and TRBJ reference genes, and CDR3 was defined following IMGT. Any clonotype with a frequency above 0.1% was counted as a highly expanded clone. Repertoire diversity was measured by Shannon entropy, and V-J evenness by the Gini coefficient. Clonotypes shared by more than one individual were considered public. TCRdb reprocessing: public reads trimmed at Q25 with fastp, clones called with MiXCR, in-frame beta chains kept. Every distinct CDR3 protein forms one entry, paired with its most common genes and DNA. TCRdb, not the authors, supplied the V and J calls. The sample data list nearly 350,000 distinct CDR3 sequences, and around 20% of these were observed just once. The ten largest clones capture less than 30% of the sample.

In the paper's terms, the time point label means: persistent/refractory GD, antithyroid drugs over 5 years with positive TRAb. For both TCR sequencing and RNA sequencing, RNA was extracted from PBMCs in TRIzol. The diagnosis of Graves' disease was made according to American Thyroid Association guidelines. Recruitment of patients was carried out at an endocrinology department in Xi'an, China. From each patient, 8 to 10 milliliters of peripheral blood was collected into an EDTA anticoagulant tube. Ficoll Paque Plus density gradient separation was used to isolate PBMCs, and no further T cell sorting was performed. RNA quality was checked with an Agilent 2100 Bioanalyzer and agarose gel, and concentration with a NanoDrop 2000. From the germline V gene, CDR1 is MNHEY and CDR2 is SVGAGI. The CDR3 starts with the cysteine, ends with the phenylalanine, and has 14 residues. CDR3 DNA only is kept here, 42 bases in frame from base 1.

This clonotype was sampled from a female donor with Graves disease. This sample comprised peripheral blood mononuclear cells (PBMCs), obtained when the disease was refractory, from a patient treated with antithyroid drugs. The rearranged chain carries TRBV6-5 and TRBJ1-2; a weak D assignment points to TRBD1 (5 bases agree). The sequenced DNA is TGTGCCAGCAGTTACCTACAGGATAACTATGACTACACCTTC. Its protein product is CASSYLQDNYDYTF.